Sequencing of this TCR beta chain was carried out in a study of technical replicates of blood from a handful of donors. TCRdb's copy holds only in-frame clones and misses some; the assay was immunoSEQ multiplex PCR. The table records 15,000 to 20,000 clones, approximately 80% of them present only once. This CDR3 has 15 residues. Per the germline V gene, CDR1 is MNHNS and CDR2 is SASEGT. The V segment lost 4 bases and the J segment 5 bases; nucleotides outside the gene matches: 9. The V call is TRBV6-1, the J call TRBJ2-7, with 9 nucleotides matching TRBD1. Sequencing was carried out using PBMCs. This TCR was sampled from a human donor in good health. Written as DNA, the CDR3 is TGTGCCAGCAGTGTATTACAGGGGGCGGGAAACGAGCAGTACTTC. Translated: CASSVLQGAGNEQYF.